These T cell receptor beta chains were read from a single sample in a study of blood T cell repertoires in COVID-19. Some clones are missing from TCRdb's copy, which holds only in-frame ones; the method was immunoSEQ multiplex PCR. This sample has 75,000 or so clones, with more than 70% found just once. Material: peripheral blood. The receptors stem from a man in his sixties with active or convalescent COVID-19. Each CDR3 is given with its conserved first and last residue. The D gene is left open where the match is weak. For some rows the clone size is stated as once, few or many, or as a class when expanded; others skip it.

CDR3 length: 15; D gene: TRBD2; V gene: TRBV7-2; clone size: few; J gene: TRBJ2-3; CDR3 protein: CASSSLAGAPDTQYF; CDR3 DNA: TGTGCCAGCAGCTCATTAGCGGGGGCACCAGATACGCAGTATTTT
CDR3 length: 15; D gene: NA; V gene: TRBV6-5; clone size: NA; J gene: TRBJ2-2; CDR3 protein: CASSYRRVGSGELFF; CDR3 DNA: TGTGCCAGCAGTTACCGCAGGGTCGGGTCCGGGGAGCTGTTTTTT
CDR3 length: 15; D gene: NA; V gene: TRBV25-1; clone size: NA; J gene: TRBJ2-1; CDR3 protein: CASSAAGLRYNEQFF; CDR3 DNA: TGTGCCAGCAGTGCCGCGGGACTCCGCTACAATGAGCAGTTCTTC
CDR3 length: 14; D gene: NA; V gene: TRBV5-1; clone size: NA; J gene: TRBJ2-7; CDR3 protein: CASSLRQGGDEQYF; CDR3 DNA: TGCGCCAGCAGCTTAAGACAGGGAGGCGACGAGCAGTACTTC
CDR3 length: 12; D gene: NA; V gene: TRBV6-5; clone size: NA; J gene: TRBJ1-1; CDR3 protein: CASSSVNTEAFF; CDR3 DNA: TGTGCCAGCAGTTCAGTGAACACTGAAGCTTTCTTT
CDR3 length: 16; D gene: NA; V gene: TRBV6-1; clone size: NA; J gene: TRBJ1-1; CDR3 protein: CASSDGPGGVNTEAFF; CDR3 DNA: TGTGCCAGCAGTGACGGTCCCGGAGGGGTCAACACTGAAGCTTTCTTT
CDR3 length: 16; D gene: TRBD2; V gene: TRBV5-8; clone size: NA; J gene: TRBJ2-1; CDR3 protein: CASSFAGGSHVREQFF; CDR3 DNA: TGTGCCAGCAGCTTTGCGGGGGGATCTCACGTTCGTGAGCAGTTCTTC
CDR3 length: 14; D gene: NA; V gene: TRBV5-1; clone size: NA; J gene: TRBJ2-3; CDR3 protein: CASSRQESTDTQYF; CDR3 DNA: TGCGCCAGCAGCAGACAGGAAAGCACAGATACGCAGTATTTT
CDR3 length: 17; D gene: TRBD2; V gene: TRBV19; clone size: few; J gene: TRBJ2-1; CDR3 protein: CASSTDGLGRAYNEQFF; CDR3 DNA: TGTGCCAGTAGTACGGACGGACTAGGACGAGCCTACAATGAGCAGTTCTTC
CDR3 length: 14; D gene: NA; V gene: TRBV5-4; clone size: once; J gene: TRBJ1-2; CDR3 protein: CASSLRDTSYGYTF; CDR3 DNA: TGTGCCAGCAGCTTGAGGGACACTTCCTATGGCTACACCTTC
CDR3 length: 14; D gene: TRBD1; V gene: TRBV6-6; clone size: NA; J gene: TRBJ2-2; CDR3 protein: CASTKQGVNGELFF; CDR3 DNA: TGTGCCAGCACAAAACAGGGGGTTAACGGGGAGCTGTTTTTT
CDR3 length: 14; D gene: TRBD2; V gene: TRBV19; clone size: once; J gene: TRBJ2-3; CDR3 protein: CASAGGGGADTQYF; CDR3 DNA: TGTGCCAGTGCTGGCGGGGGAGGGGCAGATACGCAGTATTTT
CDR3 length: 15; D gene: NA; V gene: TRBV11-2; clone size: NA; J gene: TRBJ1-3; CDR3 protein: CASSLDRLSGNTIYF; CDR3 DNA: TGTGCCAGCAGCTTAGACAGACTCTCTGGAAACACCATATATTTT
CDR3 length: 15; D gene: NA; V gene: TRBV11-3; clone size: NA; J gene: TRBJ2-3; CDR3 protein: CASSLGVANTDTQYF; CDR3 DNA: TGTGCCAGCAGCTTAGGGGTAGCGAACACAGATACGCAGTATTTT
CDR3 length: 15; D gene: TRBD2; V gene: TRBV7-2; clone size: NA; J gene: TRBJ2-3; CDR3 protein: CASSLTSGGADTQYF; CDR3 DNA: TGTGCCAGCAGCTTAACTAGCGGGGGGGCAGATACGCAGTATTTT
CDR3 length: 14; D gene: TRBD1; V gene: TRBV6-2/TRBV6-3; clone size: NA; J gene: TRBJ2-7; CDR3 protein: CASSYWQGAGEQYF; CDR3 DNA: TGTGCCAGCAGTTATTGGCAGGGGGCGGGGGAGCAGTACTTC
CDR3 length: 15; D gene: NA; V gene: TRBV7-2; clone size: NA; J gene: TRBJ2-3; CDR3 protein: CASSTQGSGTDTQYF; CDR3 DNA: TGTGCCAGCAGCACCCAGGGGTCTGGCACAGATACGCAGTATTTT
CDR3 length: 14; D gene: NA; V gene: TRBV3-1/TRBV3-2; clone size: NA; J gene: TRBJ1-2; CDR3 protein: CASSQEQVPNGYTF; CDR3 DNA: TGTGCCAGCAGCCAAGAACAGGTTCCTAATGGCTACACCTTC
CDR3 length: 15; D gene: TRBD1; V gene: TRBV5-6; clone size: few; J gene: TRBJ1-6; CDR3 protein: CASSFGGGNNSPLHF; CDR3 DNA: TGTGCCAGCAGCTTTGGAGGGGGCAACAATTCACCCCTCCACTTT
CDR3 length: 16; D gene: TRBD2; V gene: TRBV18; clone size: NA; J gene: TRBJ2-5; CDR3 protein: CASSRGLAKDQETQYF; CDR3 DNA: TGTGCCAGCTCACGGGGACTAGCTAAGGACCAAGAGACCCAGTACTTC
CDR3 length: 14; D gene: TRBD1; V gene: TRBV19; clone size: NA; J gene: TRBJ1-6; CDR3 protein: CASRGTVYNSPLHF; CDR3 DNA: TGTGCCAGTAGAGGGACAGTTTATAATTCACCCCTCCACTTT
CDR3 length: 13; D gene: NA; V gene: TRBV3-1/TRBV3-2; clone size: NA; J gene: TRBJ2-7; CDR3 protein: CASTPRGTYEQYF; CDR3 DNA: TGTGCCAGCACCCCGCGGGGAACCTACGAGCAGTACTTC
CDR3 length: 14; D gene: NA; V gene: TRBV5-4; clone size: few; J gene: TRBJ1-5; CDR3 protein: CASSSWQSNQPQHF; CDR3 DNA: TGTGCCAGCAGCTCTTGGCAGAGCAATCAGCCCCAGCATTTT
CDR3 length: 13; D gene: NA; V gene: TRBV5-4; clone size: NA; J gene: TRBJ2-5; CDR3 protein: CASSSTARETQYF; CDR3 DNA: TGTGCCAGCAGCTCGACGGCCAGGGAGACCCAGTACTTC
CDR3 length: 14; D gene: NA; V gene: TRBV4-3; clone size: many; J gene: TRBJ1-1; CDR3 protein: CASSQGTTNTEAFF; CDR3 DNA: TGCGCCAGCAGCCAAGGTACAACAAACACTGAAGCTTTCTTT
CDR3 length: 13; D gene: NA; V gene: TRBV19; clone size: NA; J gene: TRBJ2-7; CDR3 protein: CASSSGNTYEQYF; CDR3 DNA: TGTGCCAGTAGTAGTGGCAATACCTACGAGCAGTACTTC
CDR3 length: 13; D gene: NA; V gene: TRBV5-1; clone size: NA; J gene: TRBJ2-1; CDR3 protein: CASRPNTGNEQFF; CDR3 DNA: TGCGCCAGCAGGCCCAATACTGGCAATGAGCAGTTCTTC
CDR3 length: 13; D gene: NA; V gene: TRBV7-2; clone size: NA; J gene: TRBJ1-1; CDR3 protein: CASSLNGIAEAFF; CDR3 DNA: TGTGCCAGCAGCTTAAACGGGATCGCTGAAGCTTTCTTT
CDR3 length: 13; D gene: NA; V gene: TRBV5-8; clone size: NA; J gene: TRBJ2-5; CDR3 protein: CASSLVSSETQYF; CDR3 DNA: TGTGCCAGCAGCTTGGTGTCTTCAGAGACCCAGTACTTC
CDR3 length: 15; D gene: NA; V gene: TRBV6-2/TRBV6-3; clone size: NA; J gene: TRBJ2-1; CDR3 protein: CASSTSGRRADEQFF; CDR3 DNA: TGTGCCAGCAGTACCTCAGGGCGTAGAGCCGATGAGCAGTTCTTC
CDR3 length: 15; D gene: NA; V gene: TRBV19; clone size: NA; J gene: TRBJ2-1; CDR3 protein: CASSPAKGAYNEQFF; CDR3 DNA: TGTGCCAGTAGCCCGGCGAAGGGAGCCTACAATGAGCAGTTCTTC
CDR3 length: 15; D gene: TRBD2; V gene: TRBV4-1; clone size: once; J gene: TRBJ2-3; CDR3 protein: CASSQDPSGGNTQYF; CDR3 DNA: TGCGCCAGCAGCCAAGATCCGTCGGGGGGAAATACGCAGTATTTT
CDR3 length: 16; D gene: TRBD2; V gene: TRBV7-6; clone size: NA; J gene: TRBJ2-1; CDR3 protein: CASSLGTSGGYNEQFF; CDR3 DNA: TGTGCCAGCAGCTTAGGGACTAGCGGGGGTTACAATGAGCAGTTCTTC
CDR3 length: 13; D gene: NA; V gene: TRBV2; clone size: few; J gene: TRBJ1-2; CDR3 protein: CASSGDGRNGYTF; CDR3 DNA: TGTGCCAGCAGTGGTGACGGCAGGAATGGCTACACCTTC
CDR3 length: 19; D gene: TRBD2; V gene: TRBV28; clone size: NA; J gene: TRBJ2-7; CDR3 protein: CASSLPLGLAGGLSGEQYF; CDR3 DNA: TGTGCCAGCAGTTTACCACTGGGACTAGCGGGGGGGCTGTCAGGCGAGCAGTACTTC
CDR3 length: 11; D gene: NA; V gene: TRBV3-1/TRBV3-2; clone size: NA; J gene: TRBJ2-7; CDR3 protein: CASSHASEQYF; CDR3 DNA: TGTGCCAGCAGCCATGCCAGCGAGCAGTACTTC
CDR3 length: 13; D gene: NA; V gene: TRBV6-5; clone size: NA; J gene: TRBJ1-2; CDR3 protein: CASSPVPNYGYTF; CDR3 DNA: TGTGCCAGCAGTCCAGTGCCTAACTATGGCTACACCTTC
CDR3 length: 13; D gene: NA; V gene: TRBV12-3/TRBV12-4; clone size: NA; J gene: TRBJ1-2; CDR3 protein: CASSQPTGSGYTF; CDR3 DNA: TGTGCCAGCAGCCAACCTACAGGATCTGGCTACACCTTC
CDR3 length: 16; D gene: NA; V gene: TRBV19; clone size: few; J gene: TRBJ2-1; CDR3 protein: CASSPSAGRFYNEQFF; CDR3 DNA: TGTGCCAGTAGTCCCTCGGCGGGACGGTTTTACAATGAGCAGTTCTTC
CDR3 length: 16; D gene: NA; V gene: TRBV5-6; clone size: once; J gene: TRBJ2-6; CDR3 protein: CASSFAELSGANVLTF; CDR3 DNA: TGTGCCAGCAGCTTTGCAGAATTATCTGGGGCCAACGTCCTGACTTTC
CDR3 length: 13; D gene: TRBD1; V gene: TRBV29-1; clone size: NA; J gene: TRBJ2-7; CDR3 protein: CNRGQGSSYEQYF; CDR3 DNA: TGCAACAGGGGACAGGGGAGCTCCTACGAGCAGTACTTC
CDR3 length: 16; D gene: NA; V gene: TRBV9; clone size: NA; J gene: TRBJ2-3; CDR3 protein: CASSVDGGASTDTQYF; CDR3 DNA: TGTGCCAGCAGCGTAGATGGGGGGGCCAGCACAGATACGCAGTATTTT
CDR3 length: 13; D gene: TRBD2; V gene: TRBV4-1; clone size: NA; J gene: TRBJ2-5; CDR3 protein: CASSRLAQETQYF; CDR3 DNA: TGCGCCAGCAGTAGACTAGCTCAAGAGACCCAGTACTTC
CDR3 length: 12; D gene: NA; V gene: TRBV11-2; clone size: NA; J gene: TRBJ2-3; CDR3 protein: CASSSGTDTQYF; CDR3 DNA: TGTGCCAGCAGCTCGGGAACAGATACGCAGTATTTT
CDR3 length: 15; D gene: NA; V gene: TRBV7-2; clone size: NA; J gene: TRBJ2-1; CDR3 protein: CASSLMGSSYNEQFF; CDR3 DNA: TGTGCCAGCAGCTTAATGGGGAGCTCCTACAATGAGCAGTTCTTC
CDR3 length: 14; D gene: NA; V gene: TRBV9; clone size: NA; J gene: TRBJ2-5; CDR3 protein: CASSVGTTQETQYF; CDR3 DNA: TGTGCCAGCAGCGTTGGGACAACCCAAGAGACCCAGTACTTC
CDR3 length: 15; D gene: NA; V gene: TRBV6-1; clone size: few; J gene: TRBJ1-2; CDR3 protein: CASSERAGALSGYTF; CDR3 DNA: TGTGCCAGCAGTGAAAGAGCGGGGGCCCTCTCTGGCTACACCTTC
CDR3 length: 15; D gene: TRBD1; V gene: TRBV19; clone size: NA; J gene: TRBJ1-2; CDR3 protein: CATSLFETGEDGYTF; CDR3 DNA: TGTGCCACCTCCCTTTTCGAGACAGGGGAGGATGGCTACACCTTC
CDR3 length: 13; D gene: TRBD1; V gene: TRBV19; clone size: NA; J gene: TRBJ1-3; CDR3 protein: CASRQTGGNTIYF; CDR3 DNA: TGTGCCAGTAGGCAGACAGGGGGTAACACCATATATTTT
CDR3 length: 17; D gene: TRBD1; V gene: TRBV2; clone size: NA; J gene: TRBJ1-1; CDR3 protein: CASTGSGPGQTNTEAFF; CDR3 DNA: TGTGCCAGCACCGGATCAGGGCCGGGACAGACGAACACTGAAGCTTTCTTT
CDR3 length: 16; D gene: TRBD1; V gene: TRBV7-2; clone size: once; J gene: TRBJ2-5; CDR3 protein: CASSSLPGQGQETQYF; CDR3 DNA: TGTGCCAGCAGCTCCCTACCGGGACAGGGGCAAGAGACCCAGTACTTC
CDR3 length: 15; D gene: NA; V gene: TRBV13; clone size: NA; J gene: TRBJ2-1; CDR3 protein: CASSSAGIGHNEQFF; CDR3 DNA: TGTGCCAGCAGCTCCGCGGGGATAGGGCACAATGAGCAGTTCTTC